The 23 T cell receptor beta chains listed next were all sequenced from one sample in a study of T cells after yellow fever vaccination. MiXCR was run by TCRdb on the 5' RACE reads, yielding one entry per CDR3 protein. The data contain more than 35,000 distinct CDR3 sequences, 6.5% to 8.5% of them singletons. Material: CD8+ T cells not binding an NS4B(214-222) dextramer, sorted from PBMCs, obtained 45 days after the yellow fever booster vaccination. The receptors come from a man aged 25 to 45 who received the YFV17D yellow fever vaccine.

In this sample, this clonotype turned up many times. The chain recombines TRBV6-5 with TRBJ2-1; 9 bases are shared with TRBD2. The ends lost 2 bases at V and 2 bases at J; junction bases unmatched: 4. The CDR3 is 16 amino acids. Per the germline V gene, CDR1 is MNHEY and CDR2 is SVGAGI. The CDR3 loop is CASSYAGGSAYNEQFF. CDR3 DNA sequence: TGTGCCAGCAGTTACGCGGGGGGGTCGGCCTACAATGAGCAGTTCTTC.

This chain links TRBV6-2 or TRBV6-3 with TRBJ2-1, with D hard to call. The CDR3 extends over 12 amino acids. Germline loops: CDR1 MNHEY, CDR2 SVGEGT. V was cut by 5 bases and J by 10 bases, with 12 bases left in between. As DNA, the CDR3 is TGTGCCAGCAGTCCTAATCGGTGGGAGCAGTTCTTC. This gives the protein CASSPNRWEQFF.

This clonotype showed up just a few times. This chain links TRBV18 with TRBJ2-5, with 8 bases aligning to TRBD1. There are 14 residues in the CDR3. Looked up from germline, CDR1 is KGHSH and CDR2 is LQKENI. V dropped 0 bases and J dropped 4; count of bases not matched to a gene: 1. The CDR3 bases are TGTGCCAGCTCACCACCAACAGGGGGAGAGACCCAGTACTTC. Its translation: CASSPPTGGETQYF.

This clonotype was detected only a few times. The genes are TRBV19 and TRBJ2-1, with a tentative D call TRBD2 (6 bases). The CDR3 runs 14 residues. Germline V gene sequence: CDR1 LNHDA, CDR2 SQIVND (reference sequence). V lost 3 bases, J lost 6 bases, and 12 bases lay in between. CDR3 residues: CASSIRRGPNEQFF. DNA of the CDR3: TGTGCCAGTAGTATCAGGAGGGGCCCCAATGAGCAGTTCTTC.

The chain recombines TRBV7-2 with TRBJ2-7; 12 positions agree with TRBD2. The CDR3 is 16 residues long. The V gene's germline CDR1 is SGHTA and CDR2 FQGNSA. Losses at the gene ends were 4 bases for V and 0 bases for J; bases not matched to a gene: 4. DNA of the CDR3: TGTGCCAGCAGCTCAGAGACTAGCGGGAGCTCCTACGAGCAGTACTTC. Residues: CASSSETSGSSYEQYF.

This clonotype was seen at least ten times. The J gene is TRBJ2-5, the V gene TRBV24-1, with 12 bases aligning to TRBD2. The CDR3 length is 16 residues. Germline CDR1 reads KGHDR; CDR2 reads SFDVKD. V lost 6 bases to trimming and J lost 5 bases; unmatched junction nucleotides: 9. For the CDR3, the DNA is TGTGCCACCAGTTCCTCGACTAGCGGGAGAGGGGAGACCCAGTACTTC. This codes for CATSSSTSGRGETQYF.

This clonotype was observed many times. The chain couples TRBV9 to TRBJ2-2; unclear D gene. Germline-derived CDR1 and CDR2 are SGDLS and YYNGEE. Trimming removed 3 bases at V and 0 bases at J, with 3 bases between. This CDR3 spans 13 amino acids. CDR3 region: CASSDSNTGELFF. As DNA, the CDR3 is TGTGCCAGCAGCGACTCGAACACCGGGGAGCTGTTTTTT.

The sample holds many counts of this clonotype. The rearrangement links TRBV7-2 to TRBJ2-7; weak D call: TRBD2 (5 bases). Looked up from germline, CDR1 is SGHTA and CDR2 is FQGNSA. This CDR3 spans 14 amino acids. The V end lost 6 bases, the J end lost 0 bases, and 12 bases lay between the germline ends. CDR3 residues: CASSHSGSSYEQYF. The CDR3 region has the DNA TGTGCCAGCAGTCACTCTGGGAGCTCCTACGAGCAGTACTTC.

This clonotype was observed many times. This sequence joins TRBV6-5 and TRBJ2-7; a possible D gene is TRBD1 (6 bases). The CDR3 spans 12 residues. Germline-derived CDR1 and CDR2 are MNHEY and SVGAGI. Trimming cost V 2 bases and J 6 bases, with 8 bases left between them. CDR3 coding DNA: TGTGCCAGCAGTTACCAGGGGCTCGAGCAGTACTTC. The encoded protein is CASSYQGLEQYF.

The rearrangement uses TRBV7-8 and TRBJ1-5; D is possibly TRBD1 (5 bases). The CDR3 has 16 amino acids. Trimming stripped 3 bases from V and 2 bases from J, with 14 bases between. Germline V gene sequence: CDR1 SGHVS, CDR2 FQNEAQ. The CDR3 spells CASSFGGDIRNQPQHF. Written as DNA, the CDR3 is TGTGCCAGCAGCTTTGGGGGGGATATTCGCAATCAGCCCCAGCATTTT.

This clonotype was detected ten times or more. This CDR3 is CASSSSTGGNLHEQYF. The CDR3 nucleotides are TGTGCCAGCAGCTCGAGCACAGGGGGGAATCTCCACGAGCAGTACTTC. V usage is TRBV7-9 and J usage is TRBJ2-7; TRBD1 agrees at 8 bases. The CDR3 sequence is 16 residues long. The ends lost 4 bases at V and 5 bases at J; junction bases unmatched: 13. Germline CDR1 is SEHNR and CDR2 is FQNEAQ (reference sequence).

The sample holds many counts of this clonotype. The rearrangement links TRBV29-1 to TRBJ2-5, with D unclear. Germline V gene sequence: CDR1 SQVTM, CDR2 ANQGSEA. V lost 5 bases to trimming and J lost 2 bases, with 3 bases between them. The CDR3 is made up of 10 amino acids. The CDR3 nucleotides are TGCAGCGTTCCTCAAGAGACCCAGTACTTC. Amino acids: CSVPQETQYF.

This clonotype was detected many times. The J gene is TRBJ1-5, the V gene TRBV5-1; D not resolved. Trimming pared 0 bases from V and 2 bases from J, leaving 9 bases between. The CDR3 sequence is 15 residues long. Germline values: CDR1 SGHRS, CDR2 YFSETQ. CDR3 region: CASSLGPGRNQPQHF. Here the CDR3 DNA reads TGCGCCAGCAGCTTGGGGCCAGGCCGCAATCAGCCCCAGCATTTT. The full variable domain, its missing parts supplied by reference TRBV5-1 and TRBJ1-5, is KAGVTQTPRYLIKTRGQQVTLSCSPISGHRSVSWYQQTPGQGLQFLFEYFSETQRNKGNFPGRFSGRQFSNSRSEMNVSTLELGDSALYLCASSLGPGRNQPQHFGDGTRLSIL.

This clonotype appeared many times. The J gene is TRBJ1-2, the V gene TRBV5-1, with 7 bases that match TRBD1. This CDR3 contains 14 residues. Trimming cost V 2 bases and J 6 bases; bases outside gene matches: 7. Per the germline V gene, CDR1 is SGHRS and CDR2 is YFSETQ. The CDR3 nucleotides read TGCGCCAGCAGCTTCGACGACAGGGAGGATGGCTACACCTTC. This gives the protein CASSFDDREDGYTF.

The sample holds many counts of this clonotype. The DNA for the CDR3 is TGTGCCAGCAGTTGGGGACAGGGGGATTTCGAGCAGTACTTC. Translated, it gives CASSWGQGDFEQYF. The chain joins TRBV12-3 or TRBV12-4 to TRBJ2-7; TRBD1 aligns across 11 bases. The CDR3 is 14 amino acids. The V segment lost 4 bases and the J segment 6 bases; nucleotides outside the gene matches: 5.

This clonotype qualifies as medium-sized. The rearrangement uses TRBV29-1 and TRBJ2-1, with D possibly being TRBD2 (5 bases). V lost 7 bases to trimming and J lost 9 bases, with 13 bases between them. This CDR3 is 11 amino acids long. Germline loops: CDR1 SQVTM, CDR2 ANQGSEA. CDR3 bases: TGCAGCGCCAACATAGCGAGTGAGCAGTTCTTC. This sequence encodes CSANIASEQFF.

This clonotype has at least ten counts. DNA for the CDR3: TGTGCCAGCAGCCTGGGACGCCCCAGCTCCTACGAGCAGTACTTC. Encoded protein: CASSLGRPSSYEQYF. J is TRBJ2-7 and V is TRBV7-8; D is possibly TRBD1 or TRBD2 (5 bases each). Germline V lookup: CDR1 SGHVS, CDR2 FQNEAQ. The CDR3 runs to 15 residues. The V and J ends lost 5 bases and 0 bases respectively, with 14 bases between them.

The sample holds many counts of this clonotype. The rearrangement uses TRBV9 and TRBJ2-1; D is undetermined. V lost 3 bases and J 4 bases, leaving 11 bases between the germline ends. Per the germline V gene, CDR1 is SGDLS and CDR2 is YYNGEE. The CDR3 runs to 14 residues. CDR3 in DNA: TGTGCCAGCAGCGCGCCCATGGCGTACAATGAGCAGTTCTTC. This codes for CASSAPMAYNEQFF.

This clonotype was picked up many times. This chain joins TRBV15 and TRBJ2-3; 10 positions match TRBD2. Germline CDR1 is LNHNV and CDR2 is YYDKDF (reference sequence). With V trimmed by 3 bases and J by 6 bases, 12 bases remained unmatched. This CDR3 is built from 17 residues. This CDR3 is CATSSGVGAGGPDTQYF. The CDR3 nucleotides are TGTGCCACCAGCAGTGGAGTGGGAGCGGGAGGGCCCGATACGCAGTATTTT.

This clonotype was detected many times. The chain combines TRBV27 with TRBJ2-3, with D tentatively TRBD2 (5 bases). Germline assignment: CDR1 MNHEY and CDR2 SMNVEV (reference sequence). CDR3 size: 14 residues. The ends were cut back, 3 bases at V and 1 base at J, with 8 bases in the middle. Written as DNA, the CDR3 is TGTGCCAGCAGTTTCGGGATGGGCACAGATACGCAGTATTTT. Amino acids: CASSFGMGTDTQYF.

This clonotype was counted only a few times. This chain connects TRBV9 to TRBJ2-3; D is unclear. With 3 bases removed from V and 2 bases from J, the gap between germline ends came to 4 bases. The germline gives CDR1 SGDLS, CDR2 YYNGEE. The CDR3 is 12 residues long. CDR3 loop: CASSGDTDTQYF. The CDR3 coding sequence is TGTGCCAGCAGCGGTGACACAGATACGCAGTATTTT. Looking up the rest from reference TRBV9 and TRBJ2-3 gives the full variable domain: DSGVTQTPKHLITATGQRVTLRCSPRSGDLSVYWYQQSLDQGLQFLIQYYNGEERAKGNILERFSAQQFPDLHSELNLSSLELGDSALYFCASSGDTDTQYFGPGTRLTVL.

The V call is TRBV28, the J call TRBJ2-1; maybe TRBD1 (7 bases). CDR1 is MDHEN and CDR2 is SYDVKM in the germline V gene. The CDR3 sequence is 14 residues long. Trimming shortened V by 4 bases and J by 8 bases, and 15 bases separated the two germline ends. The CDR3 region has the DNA TGTGCCAGCAGTTGGCAGGGGGGTCACGATGAGCAGTTCTTC. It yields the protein CASSWQGGHDEQFF.

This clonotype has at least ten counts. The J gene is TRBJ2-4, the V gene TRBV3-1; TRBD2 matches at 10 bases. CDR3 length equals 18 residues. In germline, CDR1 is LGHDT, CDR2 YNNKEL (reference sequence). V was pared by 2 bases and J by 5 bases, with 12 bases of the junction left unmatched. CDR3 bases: TGTGCCAGCAGCCAAAAGGGACTAGCGAGTTTTCTCCAAAACATTCAGTACTTC. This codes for CASSQKGLASFLQNIQYF.